The present TCR beta chain was sequenced within a study of T cells after yellow fever vaccination. Findings and limits, study-wide: Subsequent to the booster, the majority of primary-vaccination clones reappeared (96% CD4, around 85% CD8).

The V segment lost 0 bases and the J segment 2 bases; nucleotides outside the gene matches: 4. CDR1 and CDR2 (germline): DFQATT, SNEGSKA (reference sequence). The CDR3 consists of 15 residues. Via MiXCR, TCRdb re-called the 5' RACE reads, giving one row per CDR3 protein. The sample has about 170,000 distinct CDR3 sequences, roughly 9.6% seen once. Remarks on this clonotype: Its antigen is currently unknown.

This TCR derives from a man younger than 30 who received the YFV17D yellow fever vaccine. The chain combines TRBV20-1 with TRBJ2-3, with 8 bases fitting TRBD2. The sequencing here drew on CD8+ T cells sorted from PBMCs, taken 15 days after the yellow fever booster vaccination. CDR3 DNA sequence: TGCAGTGCTAGAGATCGGGAGGGGGTCACAGATACGCAGTATTTT. This encodes CSARDREGVTDTQYF.